The 11 T cell receptor beta chains listed next were all sequenced from one sample in a study of CD8+CD57+ T cells in acquired aplastic anemia. Profiles of TCR beta VDJ and CDR3 were generated from a genomic DNA template. One entry per CDR3 protein results from TCRdb running MiXCR on the reads. In the table there are around 150,000 distinct CDR3 sequences, 40% to 60% of which are singletons. CD8+CD57+ cell expansion, shown by flow cytometry, had occurred in the patients selected for sequencing. Sequenced input: sorted CD4+, CD8+, or CD8+CD57+ T cells (not recorded which) from PBMCs. The source of these receptors is a human donor with aplastic anemia.

This clonotype was seen only a few times. The gene calls are TRBV24-1 and TRBJ2-5, with 7 bases fitting TRBD1. Trimming cost V 4 bases and J 1 base; bases outside gene matches: 2. Germline loops: CDR1 KGHDR, CDR2 SFDVKD. This CDR3 is built from 14 residues. CDR3 sequence reads: CATSERDSQETQYF. The CDR3 DNA follows: TGTGCCACCAGTGAGAGGGACAGCCAAGAGACCCAGTACTTC.

This clonotype was found a few times. This chain connects TRBV7-2 to TRBJ2-7, with a weak D call TRBD2 (6 bases). V gave up 5 bases and J gave up 3 bases, with 14 bases separating them. CDR1 is SGHTA, CDR2 FQGNSA, per germline. This CDR3 has 14 amino acids. DNA of the CDR3: TGTGCCAGCAGCCGCCCGGACGGGAGCTACGAGCAGTACTTC. Protein product: CASSRPDGSYEQYF.

The V gene is TRBV10-3, the J gene TRBJ1-6; D ambiguous. Germline loops: CDR1 ENHRY, CDR2 SYGVKD. V lost 7 bases and J lost 3, with 10 bases in between. The CDR3 is made up of 14 amino acids. For the CDR3, the DNA is TGTGCCATCATGGACGGAGACTATAATTCACCCCTCCACTTT. This encodes CAIMDGDYNSPLHF.

This rearrangement joins TRBV15 to TRBJ1-1, with D perhaps matching TRBD1 (6 bases). V was cut by 7 bases and J by 0 bases, with 12 bases left in between. The CDR3 is 14 residues long. Germline lookup yields CDR1 LNHNV and CDR2 YYDKDF (reference sequence). The CDR3 reads CATNPGQMNTEAFF. DNA for the CDR3: TGTGCCACCAACCCGGGACAAATGAACACTGAAGCTTTCTTT.

V gene TRBV20-1 combines with J gene TRBJ2-7; 7 bases fit TRBD1. The germline CDR1 and CDR2 sequences are DFQATT and SNEGSKA (reference sequence). The V gene end was trimmed by 6 bases and the J gene end by 6 bases; junction bases not matched to a gene: 5. The CDR3 contains 11 residues. CDR3: CSATTGREQYF. CDR3 bases: TGCAGTGCCACGACAGGGCGCGAGCAGTACTTC.

This chain joins TRBV7-6 and TRBJ2-5; D might be TRBD2 (6 bases). Germline CDR1 is SGHVS and CDR2 is FNYEAQ. There are 14 residues in the CDR3. V was pared by 1 base and J by 7 bases, with 13 bases between. For the CDR3, the DNA is TGTGCCAGCAGCTTAGAGGAGGGTCGGGTGACCCAGTACTTC. This sequence encodes CASSLEEGRVTQYF.

The chain's CDR3 is CASSELSGSTYNEQFF. CDR3 nucleotide sequence: TGTGCCAGCAGCGAACTATCAGGGTCCACCTACAATGAGCAGTTCTTC. The chain has TRBV3-1 and TRBJ2-1; TRBD1 might be the D (5 bases). This CDR3 spans 16 amino acids. V shed 5 bases and J shed 2 bases, with 16 bases lying between them. The germline gives CDR1 LGHDT, CDR2 YNNKEL (reference sequence).

V and J are TRBV9 and TRBJ2-7, with 8 nucleotides matching TRBD1. V lost 3 bases to trimming and J lost 4 bases; unmatched junction nucleotides: 9. The CDR3 is 15 residues long. Looked up from germline, CDR1 is SGDLS and CDR2 is YYNGEE. The CDR3 loop reads CASSAAGTGLYEQYF. Here the CDR3 DNA reads TGTGCCAGCAGCGCCGCCGGGACAGGACTTTACGAGCAGTACTTC.

This CDR3 reads CSARGTNTDTQYF. CDR3 nucleotide sequence: TGCAGCGCCCGAGGGACGAACACAGATACGCAGTATTTT. The chain has TRBV29-1 and TRBJ2-3, with D perhaps matching TRBD1 or TRBD2 (5 bases each). CDR1 and CDR2 from the germline V gene are SQVTM and ANQGSEA. Trimming left V 7 bases short and J 2 bases short, with 13 bases between. This CDR3 is built from 13 residues.

This clonotype was observed many times. J is TRBJ1-2 and V is TRBV9, with no clear D. Trimming stripped 0 bases from V and 1 base from J, with 4 bases between. CDR1 and CDR2 from the germline V gene are SGDLS and YYNGEE. The CDR3 is 13 amino acids. As DNA, the CDR3 is TGTGCCAGCAGCGTAGGAGTTAACTATGGCTACACCTTC. This gives the protein CASSVGVNYGYTF.

This clonotype occurred many times. The chain combines TRBV24-1 with TRBJ2-1; 16 bases are a match to TRBD2. CDR3 length equals 17 residues. Trimming at V came to 3 bases and at J to 9 bases, leaving 7 bases not matched to a gene. Per the germline V gene, CDR1 is KGHDR and CDR2 is SFDVKD. The CDR3, as DNA: TGTGCCACCAGTGATCCGCCCGGGACTAGCGGGAGGGGTGAGCAGTTCTTC. It yields the protein CATSDPPGTSGRGEQFF.